The rows below give T cell receptor beta chains drawn from one sample of a study of cytomegalovirus exposure and HLA in healthy donors. The data were produced by immunoSEQ multiplex PCR, yet TCRdb's version contains in-frame clones alone and is incomplete. The sample lists more than 75,000 clones; less than 80% were seen once. Material for sequencing was PBMCs. These receptors all stem from a man aged 30 to 45 in good health and CMV-seronegative. Both conserved end residues are part of each CDR3. D genes are given only for firm matches. Where a row states a size, it is once, few, many or the class of an expanded clone; other rows omit it.

TRBV7-3	.	TRBJ2-2	TRBD2	CASSLAGGPGTGELFF	TGTGCCAGCAGCTTAGCGGGGGGGCCGGGAACCGGGGAGCTGTTTTTT
TRBV9	.	TRBJ2-5	.	CASSVALRETQYF	TGTGCCAGCAGCGTAGCCCTTCGGGAGACCCAGTACTTC
TRBV7-2	.	TRBJ2-7	TRBD1	CASSLGTGSLEQYF	TGTGCCAGCAGCTTAGGGACAGGGTCTCTCGAGCAGTACTTC
TRBV7-9	few	TRBJ1-4	.	CASSPTPFGGKLFF	TGTGCCAGCAGCCCCACTCCCTTCGGGGGAAAACTGTTTTTT
TRBV27	.	TRBJ1-1	TRBD1	CASSFYTGGTEAFF	TGTGCCAGCAGTTTCTATACAGGGGGCACTGAAGCTTTCTTT
TRBV4-2	few	TRBJ1-6	.	CAGSHDAGGSNSPLHF	TGTGCCGGCAGCCATGACGCTGGGGGGTCCAATTCACCCCTCCACTTT
TRBV30	.	TRBJ2-5	.	CAWSQQETQYF	TGTGCCTGGAGTCAACAAGAGACCCAGTACTTC
TRBV7-8	.	TRBJ1-6	.	CASSTQVQNSPLHF	TGTGCCAGCAGCACACAAGTCCAAAATTCACCCCTCCACTTT
TRBV5-5	.	TRBJ2-3	TRBD1	CASSIQPGQGYADTQYF	TGTGCCAGCAGCATACAACCGGGACAGGGGTACGCAGATACGCAGTATTTT
TRBV28	many	TRBJ2-2	TRBD2	CASRGTSESGELFF	TGTGCCAGCAGGGGGACTAGCGAATCGGGGGAGCTGTTTTTT
TRBV11-1	few	TRBJ2-3	TRBD2	CASSLLAGGDTQYF	TGTGCCAGCAGCCTACTAGCGGGGGGAGATACGCAGTATTTT
TRBV18	.	TRBJ2-7	.	CASSQGRYEQYF	TGTGCCAGCTCACAGGGGCGCTACGAGCAGTACTTC
TRBV25-1	.	TRBJ1-4	.	CASSSTYPEKLFF	TGTGCCAGCAGTAGCACCTACCCTGAAAAACTGTTTTTT
TRBV15	few	TRBJ1-4	.	CATSMVRDVEKLFF	TGTGCCACCAGCATGGTGAGGGATGTCGAAAAACTGTTTTTT
TRBV29-1	.	TRBJ2-1	.	CSAGGYNEQFF	TGCAGCGCCGGGGGTTACAATGAGCAGTTCTTC
TRBV25-1	.	TRBJ1-6	.	CASSEEGGGADSPLHF	TGTGCCAGCAGTGAAGAGGGGGGGGGTGCGGATTCACCCCTCCACTTT
TRBV15	.	TRBJ2-7	.	CATSVTRLAVSYEQYF	TGTGCCACCAGCGTAACTAGGTTAGCGGTCTCCTACGAGCAGTACTTC
TRBV14	.	TRBJ1-2	.	CASSHARDLTF	TGTGCCAGCAGCCACGCGCGGGACCTGACCTTC
TRBV19	.	TRBJ1-3	TRBD1	CASRTDRVGNTIYF	TGTGCCAGTAGAACCGACAGGGTAGGAAACACCATATATTTT
TRBV6-6	.	TRBJ1-5	.	CASSYPQGSQPQHF	TGTGCCAGCAGTTACCCACAGGGAAGTCAGCCCCAGCATTTT
TRBV28	.	TRBJ1-1	TRBD1	CASSLLTGVYTEAFF	TGTGCCAGCAGTTTGCTTACAGGGGTATACACTGAAGCTTTCTTT
TRBV18	once	TRBJ2-5	TRBD2	CASSLNSGRGQETQYF	TGTGCCAGCTCACTCAATAGCGGGAGAGGCCAAGAGACCCAGTACTTC
TRBV5-1	.	TRBJ2-5	.	CASSLGPSTETQYF	TGCGCCAGCAGCTTGGGACCTAGCACGGAGACCCAGTACTTC
TRBV11-2	.	TRBJ1-1	.	CASSSFPDTEAFF	TGTGCCAGCAGCTCTTTTCCGGACACTGAAGCTTTCTTT
TRBV10-1	.	TRBJ1-4	.	CASSEERQVTNEKLFF	TGCGCCAGCAGTGAGGAACGACAGGTAACTAATGAAAAACTGTTTTTT
TRBV5-4	.	TRBJ2-5	.	CASSPQGGETQYF	TGTGCCAGCAGCCCTCAGGGAGGCGAGACCCAGTACTTC
TRBV28	.	TRBJ2-1	.	CASSLSGTFKDEQFF	TGTGCCAGCAGTTTATCCGGGACTTTCAAGGATGAGCAGTTCTTC
TRBV5-4	.	TRBJ2-4	TRBD1	CASRLWGQKNIQYF	TGTGCCAGCAGACTTTGGGGACAGAAAAACATTCAGTACTTC
TRBV19	.	TRBJ2-7	TRBD2	CASSIGWSGRTYYEQYF	TGTGCCAGTAGTATAGGATGGAGCGGGAGGACGTACTACGAGCAGTACTTC
TRBV7-9	once	TRBJ1-2	.	CASSLTLEGGYTF	TGTGCCAGCAGCTTAACCCTCGAGGGCGGCTACACCTTC
TRBV6-4	.	TRBJ2-1	TRBD2	CPSSDTAGANNEQFF	TGTCCCAGCAGTGACACAGCGGGAGCGAACAATGAGCAGTTCTTC
TRBV30	.	TRBJ2-1	TRBD1	CAWSSGQAGNEQFF	TGTGCCTGGAGTTCAGGACAGGCAGGGAATGAGCAGTTCTTC
TRBV4-3	.	TRBJ1-2	.	CASSQDIPGYGYTF	TGCGCCAGCAGCCAAGACATCCCGGGCTATGGCTACACCTTC
TRBV6-5	.	TRBJ2-7	.	CASRTRREEYF	TGTGCCAGCAGGACGCGTAGAGAGGAGTACTTC
TRBV4-3	once	TRBJ1-5	.	CASSQVAGGSNQPQHF	TGCGCCAGCAGCCAAGTTGCAGGAGGTAGCAATCAGCCCCAGCATTTT
TRBV11-3	.	TRBJ2-1	TRBD1	CASSPKMTGRNEQFF	TGTGCCAGCAGCCCTAAAATGACAGGGCGAAATGAGCAGTTCTTC
TRBV6-5	.	TRBJ1-5	TRBD1	CASSYATGYQPQHF	TGTGCCAGCAGTTACGCGACAGGGTATCAGCCCCAGCATTTT
TRBV7-8	.	TRBJ2-7	TRBD2	CASSPRGGGYEQYF	TGTGCCAGCAGCCCGAGGGGCGGGGGCTACGAGCAGTACTTC
TRBV7-9	.	TRBJ1-2	.	CASTSGSNYGYTF	TGTGCCAGCACCTCGGGATCTAACTATGGCTACACCTTC
TRBV2	once	TRBJ2-7	.	CASRASKIEQYF	TGTGCCAGCAGAGCGAGCAAGATTGAGCAGTACTTC
TRBV30	.	TRBJ1-4	.	CAWRQYVNEKLFF	TGTGCCTGGAGACAGTATGTTAATGAAAAACTGTTTTTT
TRBV30	.	TRBJ1-6	.	CASAQTGNSPLHF	TGTGCCTCAGCGCAGACAGGAAATTCACCCCTCCACTTT
TRBV5-6	.	TRBJ1-2	.	CASSLGDSNYGYTF	TGTGCCAGCAGCTTGGGAGACAGCAACTATGGCTACACCTTC
TRBV5-4	.	TRBJ2-1	TRBD2	CASSLAASGHNEQFF	TGTGCCAGCAGCTTGGCGGCTAGCGGCCACAATGAGCAGTTCTTC
TRBV5-8	few	TRBJ1-5	.	CASSFGGQPQHF	TGTGCCAGCAGCTTTGGGGGGCAGCCCCAGCATTTT
TRBV30	.	TRBJ2-1	TRBD1	CAWSHPGQGWAEQFF	TGTGCCTGGAGTCACCCGGGACAGGGGTGGGCTGAGCAGTTCTTC